Sequencing of this TCR beta chain was carried out in a study of siplizumab effects on memory and regulatory T cells. The study's findings and limits: It was not possible to assign a naive or memory phenotype to roughly 80-97% of proliferating CD4+ or CD8+ clones. The study did not confirm that proliferating Tregs from siplizumab cultures were suppressive.

Points on this clone: The antigen remains undetermined.

The mixed lymphocyte reaction cells were grown together in coculture at 37°C for approximately six days. Profiled with immunoSEQ multiplex PCR; TCRdb holds only in-frame clones, not every one. Seen here are about 4,500 clones, around half observed once, and the top ten hold about 3.9%. The CDR3 spans 16 residues. V shed 2 bases and J 1 base; nucleotides not matched to a gene: 3. The germline V gene has CDR1 ENHRY and CDR2 SYGVKD. Sample: CFSE-low (dividing) CD4+ T cells sorted from an allogeneic mixed lymphocyte reaction. This sequence was found in a human donor in good health; the cells came from an allogeneic mixed lymphocyte reaction. Some clones in this sample may be carry-over from other donors' samples. The chain uses TRBV10-3 and TRBJ1-3; the match to TRBD1 covers 9 bases. The CDR3 spells CAISETDRGSGNTIYF. As DNA, the CDR3 is TGTGCCATCAGTGAGACCGACAGGGGGTCTGGAAACACCATATATTTT.